This T cell receptor (beta chain) was documented in a study of OX40 agonist ivuxolimab in advanced cancers. Whole-study context: Ivuxolimab was administered intravenously to patients at 0.01 to 10 mg/kg every 2 weeks.

Libraries were prepared by immunoSEQ multiplex PCR; TCRdb keeps only in-frame clonotypes and omits some of them. The data contain about 62,000 clones, roughly 82% of them singletons. V dropped 0 bases and J dropped 2 bases, with 7 bases sitting between them. The germline gives CDR1 LGHNA, CDR2 YSLEER. The CDR3 has 14 amino acids. Regarding this clone: Its cognate antigen is unknown.

Study observations and caveats: At 0.1 to 3.0 mg/kg and by week 6, CD4+ and CD8+ T cells in the blood had expanded clonally. Several nonresponders also turned out to have low normalized T-cell clonal expansion.

The sequence came from an adult with an advanced solid tumor such as melanoma, head and neck, liver or kidney cancer. This specimen consisted of CD4+ or CD8+ T cells sorted from blood, obtained in a trial of the OX40 agonist ivuxolimab. The chain links TRBV4-3 to TRBJ1-2; maybe TRBD1 (6 bases). The CDR3 region is CASSQDRGNYGYTF. Written as DNA, the CDR3 is TGCGCCAGCAGCCAAGATAGGGGGAACTATGGCTACACCTTC.